The 25 T cell receptor beta chains below come from one sample, sequenced in a study of human thymus T cells. The study used thymus tissue resected during corrective heart surgery. Produced via immunoSEQ multiplex PCR; TCRdb's table is partial and in-frame only. In the table there are roughly 120,000 clones, about 93% of which are singletons. Source material: thymus tissue. Receptor source: a boy under two years old with a congenital heart defect but otherwise immunologically healthy.

This chain uses TRBV28 with TRBJ2-5, with D possibly TRBD2 on 5 matching bases. This CDR3 has 12 residues. V was clipped by 5 bases and J by 5 bases, with 9 bases between them. The germline V gene encodes CDR1 MDHEN and CDR2 SYDVKM. The CDR3 sequence: CASSRTGETQYF. Written as DNA, the CDR3 is TGTGCCAGCAGTAGAACGGGGGAGACCCAGTACTTC.

The J gene is TRBJ2-7, the V gene TRBV2, with 7 nucleotides matching TRBD2. The CDR3 length is 13 residues. Losses at the gene ends were 8 bases for V and 2 bases for J; bases not matched to a gene: 6. The germline gives CDR1 SNHLY, CDR2 FYNNEI. CDR3: CASGGGETYEQYF. CDR3 nucleotides: TGTGCCAGCGGGGGGGGAGAAACCTACGAGCAGTACTTC.

CDR3 residues: CATSSSTGYGYTF. CDR3 nucleotides: TGTGCCACCAGCAGCTCGACAGGATATGGCTACACCTTC. The chain employs TRBV15 and TRBJ1-2; D is perhaps TRBD1 (6 bases). CDR3 size: 13 residues. V was cut by 3 bases and J by 5 bases, with 10 bases left in between. CDR1 and CDR2 from the germline V gene are LNHNV and YYDKDF (reference sequence). Full variable domain (remainder filled in from reference TRBV15 and TRBJ1-2): DAMVIQNPRYQVTQFGKPVTLSCSQTLNHNVMYWYQQKSSQAPKLLFHYYDKDFNNEADTPDNFQSRRPNTSFCFLDIRSPGLGDTAMYLCATSSSTGYGYTFGSGTRLTVV.

The CDR3 DNA is TGTGCCAGCAGTCCCAATGGTCCTACAAAGGGATCCTGCTCCTACGAGCAGTACTTC. Its translation is CASSPNGPTKGSCSYEQYF. The chain combines TRBV2 with TRBJ2-7; no clear D gene. V lost 5 bases and J lost 0, with 26 bases in between. This CDR3 comprises 19 residues. Germline CDR1 and CDR2: SNHLY and FYNNEI. The variable domain in full, with the rest retrieved from reference TRBV2 and TRBJ2-7, is EPEVTQTPSHQVTQMGQEVILRCVPISNHLYFYWYRQILGQKVEFLVSFYNNEISEKSEIFDDQFSVERPDGSNFTLKIRSTKLEDSAMYFCASSPNGPTKGSCSYEQYFGPGTRLTVT.

The chain uses TRBV12-5 and TRBJ2-3, with D unresolved. The germline V gene encodes CDR1 LGHNT and CDR2 FRNRAP. Trimming took off 3 bases at V and 0 bases at J, with 7 bases between the two ends. This CDR3 contains 14 residues. CDR3 sequence reads: CASGFGRSTDTQYF. As DNA, the CDR3 is TGTGCTAGTGGTTTTGGCAGAAGCACAGATACGCAGTATTTT.

The chain links TRBV5-1 to TRBJ2-7; TRBD2 matches 7 bases. Germline loops: CDR1 SGHRS, CDR2 YFSETQ. The V gene end was trimmed by 0 bases and the J gene end by 2 bases; junction bases not matched to a gene: 5. This CDR3 is built from 15 residues. CDR3 bases: TGCGCCAGCAGCTTGGGGACGGGAGGCACCTACGAGCAGTACTTC. Encoded protein: CASSLGTGGTYEQYF.

This chain links TRBV27 with TRBJ1-1, with 7 bases that match TRBD1. The V gene's germline CDR1 is MNHEY and CDR2 SMNVEV (reference sequence). V dropped 5 bases and J dropped 4; count of bases not matched to a gene: 16. The CDR3 sequence is 17 residues long. CDR3: CASSPHTPGQVFTEAFF. The DNA of the CDR3 is TGTGCCAGCAGTCCACACACCCCCGGACAGGTGTTCACTGAAGCTTTCTTT.

The chain has TRBV7-9 and TRBJ2-3; D is ambiguous. CDR1 and CDR2 (germline): SEHNR, FQNEAQ (reference sequence). The CDR3 contains 11 residues. The germline V and J ends were trimmed by 7 bases and 5 bases, with 7 bases remaining between them. The DNA for the CDR3 is TGTGCCAGCAACCTAGAAGATACGCAGTATTTT. Protein: CASNLEDTQYF. The variable domain in full, completed from reference TRBV7-9 and TRBJ2-3, reads DTGVSQNPRHKITKRGQNVTFRCDPISEHNRLYWYRQTLGQGPEFLTYFQNEAQLEKSRLLSDRFSAERPKGSFSTLEIQRTEQGDSAMYLCASNLEDTQYFGPGTRLTVL.

The V and J genes are TRBV7-9 and TRBJ1-1; 9 bases are a match to TRBD1. With 5 bases clipped from V and 8 bases from J, the junction kept 9 bases outside the gene matches. Germline values: CDR1 SEHNR, CDR2 FQNEAQ (reference sequence). The CDR3 loop spans 14 amino acids. The CDR3 sequence is CASSQLGTGPEAFF. The CDR3 DNA sequence: TGTGCCAGCAGCCAACTGGGGACAGGGCCCGAAGCTTTCTTT.

J is TRBJ2-5 and V is TRBV27; D may be TRBD1 or TRBD2 (9 bases each). The CDR3 is 20 amino acids. Germline V gene sequence: CDR1 MNHEY, CDR2 SMNVEV (reference sequence). Trimming took off 1 base at V and 1 base at J, with 25 bases between the two ends. The CDR3 DNA reads TGTGCCAGCAGTTTATGGGGACAGGGATCGCGGGGGGGGCTCCAAGAGACCCAGTACTTC. It codes for CASSLWGQGSRGGLQETQYF.

This chain joins TRBV11-3 and TRBJ2-2; 12 positions match TRBD2. Germline CDR1 is SGHNT and CDR2 is YENEEA. This CDR3 has 18 residues. The V segment lost 4 bases and the J segment 5 bases; nucleotides outside the gene matches: 11. CDR3: CASSSVSLTSGGTGELFF. The DNA for the CDR3 is TGTGCCAGCAGCTCCGTGTCCCTGACTAGCGGGGGTACCGGGGAGCTGTTTTTT. The complete variable domain, with remaining parts taken from reference TRBV11-3 and TRBJ2-2, reads EAGVVQSPRYKIIEKKQPVAFWCNPISGHNTLYWYLQNLGQGPELLIRYENEEAVDDSQLPKDRFSAERLKGVDSTLKIQPAELGDSAVYLCASSSVSLTSGGTGELFFGEGSRLTVL.

The V gene is TRBV6-5, the J gene TRBJ1-2, with a weak D call TRBD1 (6 bases). V lost 2 bases to trimming and J lost 8 bases, with 12 bases between them. The germline V gene has CDR1 MNHEY and CDR2 SVGAGI. The length of the CDR3 is 13 residues. CDR3 sequence (DNA): TGTGCCAGCAGTTACCGGCCTCAGGGGGGCTACACCTTC. This translates into CASSYRPQGGYTF.

The chain links TRBV6-1 to TRBJ2-5, with D perhaps matching TRBD2 (5 bases). V was pared by 2 bases and J by 4 bases, with 14 bases between. CDR3 length: 15 amino acids. The germline gives CDR1 MNHNS, CDR2 SASEGT. CDR3 sequence (DNA): TGTGCCAGCAGTGAAAGCCTACAGAGCGGAGAGACCCAGTACTTC. This translates into CASSESLQSGETQYF.

The chain carries TRBV5-4 and TRBJ2-4; D might be TRBD1 (5 bases). V lost 2 bases and J lost 5, with 29 bases in between. This CDR3 comprises 20 residues. Germline assignment: CDR1 SGHNT and CDR2 YYREEE (reference sequence). CDR3 DNA sequence: TGTGCCAGCAGCTTAAGGGGTGACTTGGGGAATTGGGCGGAACAAAACATTCAGTACTTC. Residues: CASSLRGDLGNWAEQNIQYF.

This clone was counted a single time. The J gene is TRBJ2-3, the V gene TRBV19; a possible D gene is TRBD2 (6 bases). The V end was cut by 3 bases, the J end by 2 bases, with 15 bases between. Germline V gene lookup returns CDR1 LNHDA and CDR2 SQIVND (reference sequence). This CDR3 contains 16 residues. Written as DNA, the CDR3 is TGTGCCAGTAGTATTTTGGGCGGGGCCCACACAGATACGCAGTATTTT. It specifies CASSILGGAHTDTQYF.

This clone was seen a few times. This rearrangement joins TRBV10-2 to TRBJ2-7, with D maybe TRBD2 (6 bases). V was trimmed by 8 bases and J by 4 bases, leaving 21 bases between them. This CDR3 has 15 amino acids. The germline gives CDR1 WSHSY, CDR2 SAAADI. CDR3 DNA sequence: TGCGCCAGCCCAATGCTTGACGGAGGGAAGTACGAGCAGTACTTC. Its translation is CASPMLDGGKYEQYF.

This chain links TRBV11-3 with TRBJ2-7, with 8 bases fitting TRBD1. This CDR3 contains 15 residues. Trimming at V came to 4 bases and at J to 4 bases, leaving 9 bases not matched to a gene. Per germline, CDR1 SGHNT and CDR2 YENEEA. This CDR3 is CASSSRDRYLYEQYF. The CDR3 nucleotides are TGTGCCAGCAGCTCCCGGGACAGGTACCTATACGAGCAGTACTTC.

The chain couples TRBV27 to TRBJ2-7, with 11 bases fitting TRBD2. The germline V gene encodes CDR1 MNHEY and CDR2 SMNVEV (reference sequence). V lost 2 bases to trimming and J lost 3 bases; unmatched junction nucleotides: 0. The CDR3 loop spans 14 amino acids. In DNA, the CDR3 is TGTGCCAGCAGTTTACTAGCGGGGGGCTACGAGCAGTACTTC. It translates to CASSLLAGGYEQYF.

CDR3 sequence (DNA): TGTGCCAGCAGCTTGATGACAGGGGGTAATTCACCCCTCCACTTT. Its translation: CASSLMTGGNSPLHF. V is TRBV5-6 and J is TRBJ1-6; TRBD1 aligns across 9 bases. J was trimmed by 6 bases and V by 1 base; bases with no gene match: 2. The CDR3 has 15 amino acids. From germline, CDR1 is SGHDT and CDR2 YYEEEE. Full variable domain (missing parts from reference TRBV5-6 and TRBJ1-6): DAGVTQSPTHLIKTRGQQVTLRCSPKSGHDTVSWYQQALGQGPQFIFQYYEEEERQRGNFPDRFSGHQFPNYSSELNVNALLLGDSALYLCASSLMTGGNSPLHFGNGTRLTVT.

This clone was recorded only once. The chain couples TRBV7-9 to TRBJ2-1; no reliable D call. CDR3 length: 14 amino acids. The germline V gene has CDR1 SEHNR and CDR2 FQNEAQ (reference sequence). V was cut by 5 bases and J by 3 bases, with 11 bases left in between. The chain's CDR3 is CASSPPTVYNEQFF. As DNA, the CDR3 is TGTGCCAGCAGCCCCCCAACGGTCTACAATGAGCAGTTCTTC.

This clone was observed a handful of times. This sequence joins TRBV6-6 and TRBJ1-6; tentatively, D is TRBD1 (6 bases). V was clipped by 7 bases and J by 7 bases, with 14 bases between them. Germline V gene sequence: CDR1 MNHNY, CDR2 SVGAGI (reference sequence). There are 14 residues in the CDR3. The CDR3 DNA reads TGTGCCAGCACCCCGAACAGGGCCAATTCACCCCTCCACTTT. Residues: CASTPNRANSPLHF.

The V call is TRBV27, the J call TRBJ1-5, with 9 positions matching TRBD1. The CDR3 runs 20 residues. Germline CDR1 and CDR2: MNHEY and SMNVEV (reference sequence). Trimming cost V 4 bases and J 9 bases; bases outside gene matches: 25. The CDR3, as DNA: TGTGCCAGCAGTTCATACATCCCCCGCGGGACAGGGCTATATTCAGGGCCCCAGCATTTT. Its translation: CASSSYIPRGTGLYSGPQHF.

V gene TRBV9 combines with J gene TRBJ2-4, with D hard to call. The CDR3 totals 14 residues. The V end lost 0 bases, the J end lost 1 base, and 5 bases lay between the germline ends. Per the germline V gene, CDR1 is SGDLS and CDR2 is YYNGEE. CDR3 DNA sequence: TGTGCCAGCAGCGTAGATATGGCCAAAAACATTCAGTACTTC. Protein sequence: CASSVDMAKNIQYF.

V and J are TRBV6-5 and TRBJ2-1; no firm D call. The CDR3 is 14 residues long. Germline CDR1 reads MNHEY; CDR2 reads SVGAGI. Trimming left V 7 bases short and J 5 bases short, with 15 bases between. CDR3 protein: CASTQGGRHNEQFF. The CDR3 DNA sequence: TGTGCCAGCACCCAAGGCGGCAGGCACAATGAGCAGTTCTTC.

This clone has only a few counts. The rearrangement joins TRBV6-7 to TRBJ1-3; D unclear. TRBV6-7 is given ORF status, its function remaining uncertain. The CDR3 extends over 14 amino acids. The ends were cut back, 2 bases at V and 2 bases at J, with 7 bases in the middle. The CDR3 sequence: CASSYGPPGNTIYF. The CDR3 bases are TGTGCCAGCAGTTACGGTCCTCCTGGAAACACCATATATTTT.